This section outlines one TCR beta chain sequence together with its context. Its specificity is unknown. This entry belongs to a study of cytomegalovirus exposure and HLA in healthy donors. 60 Vbeta and 13 Jbeta primers were used in PCR. Clones were read by immunoSEQ multiplex PCR, and TCRdb kept only the in-frame ones, dropping some. The sample holds 100,000 to 150,000 clones; about 10% are singletons and the top ten take under 6%. General study findings and limits: Three chains linked to CMV were shown in vitro to be specific for CMV antigens.

The sequence was obtained from a woman aged 18-29 years in good health and CMV-seropositive. The sequencing sample was made of PBMCs.

The CDR3 region is CASSRSGPPGEKLFF. For the CDR3, the DNA is TGTGCCAGCAGCCGTAGCGGCCCTCCGGGGGAAAAACTGTTTTTT. The chain links TRBV11-2 to TRBJ1-4; no definite D call. V lost 5 bases and J lost 8, with 18 bases in between. In germline, CDR1 is SGHAT, CDR2 FQNNGV. CDR3 length: 15 residues.